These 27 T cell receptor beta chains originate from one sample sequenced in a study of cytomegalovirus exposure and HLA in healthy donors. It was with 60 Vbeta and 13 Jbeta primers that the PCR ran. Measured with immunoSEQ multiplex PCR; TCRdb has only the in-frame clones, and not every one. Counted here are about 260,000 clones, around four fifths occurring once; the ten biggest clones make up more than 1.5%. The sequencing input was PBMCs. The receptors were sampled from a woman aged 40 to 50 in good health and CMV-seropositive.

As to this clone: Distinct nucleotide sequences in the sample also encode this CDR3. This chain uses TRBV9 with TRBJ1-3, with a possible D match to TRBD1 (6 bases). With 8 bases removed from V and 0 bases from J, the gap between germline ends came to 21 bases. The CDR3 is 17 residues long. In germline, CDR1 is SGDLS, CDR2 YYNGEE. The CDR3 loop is CASTRGGDPSSGNTIYF. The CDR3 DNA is TGTGCCAGTACGAGGGGGGGAGACCCGAGCTCTGGAAACACCATATATTTT.

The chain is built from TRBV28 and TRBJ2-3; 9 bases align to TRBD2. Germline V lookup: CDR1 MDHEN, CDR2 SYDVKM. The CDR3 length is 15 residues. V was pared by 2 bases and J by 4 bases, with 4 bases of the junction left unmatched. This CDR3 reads CASSLAAGGPDTQYF. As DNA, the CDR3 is TGTGCCAGCAGTTTAGCAGCGGGAGGCCCAGATACGCAGTATTTT. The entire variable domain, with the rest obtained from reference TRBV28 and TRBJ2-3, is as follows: DVKVTQSSRYLVKRTGEKVFLECVQDMDHENMFWYRQDPGLGLRLIYFSYDVKMKEKGDIPEGYSVSREKKERFSLILESASTNQTSMYLCASSLAAGGPDTQYFGPGTRLTVL.

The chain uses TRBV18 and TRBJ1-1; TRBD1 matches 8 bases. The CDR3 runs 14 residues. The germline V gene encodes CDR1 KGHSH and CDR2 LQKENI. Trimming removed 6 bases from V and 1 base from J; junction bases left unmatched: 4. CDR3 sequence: CASSQGQGNTEAFF. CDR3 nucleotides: TGTGCCAGCTCCCAAGGACAGGGGAACACTGAAGCTTTCTTT.

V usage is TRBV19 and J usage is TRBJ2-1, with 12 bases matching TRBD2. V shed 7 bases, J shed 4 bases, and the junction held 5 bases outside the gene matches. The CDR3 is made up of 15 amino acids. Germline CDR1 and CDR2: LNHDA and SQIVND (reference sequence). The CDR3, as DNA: TGTGCCAGTACTAAACTAGCGGGAGGTTACAATGAGCAGTTCTTC. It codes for CASTKLAGGYNEQFF.

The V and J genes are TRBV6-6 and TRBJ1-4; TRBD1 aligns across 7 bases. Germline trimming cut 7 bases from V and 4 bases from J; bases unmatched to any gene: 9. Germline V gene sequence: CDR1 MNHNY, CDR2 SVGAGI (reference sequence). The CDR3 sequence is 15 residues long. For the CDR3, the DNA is TGTGCCAGCATGTTAGGGGGCAGCCGTAATGAAAAACTGTTTTTT. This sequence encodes CASMLGGSRNEKLFF.

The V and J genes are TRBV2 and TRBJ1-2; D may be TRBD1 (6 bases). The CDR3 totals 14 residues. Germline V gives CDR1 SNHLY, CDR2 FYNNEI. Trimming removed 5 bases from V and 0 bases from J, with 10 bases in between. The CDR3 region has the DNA TGTGCCAGCAGTTCACAGGGAGCTAACTATGGCTACACCTTC. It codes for CASSSQGANYGYTF.

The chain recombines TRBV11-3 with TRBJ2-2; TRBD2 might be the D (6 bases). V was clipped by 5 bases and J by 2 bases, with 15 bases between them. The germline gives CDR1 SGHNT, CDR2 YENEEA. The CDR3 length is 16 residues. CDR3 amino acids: CASSPGGGQNTGELFF. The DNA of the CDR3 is TGTGCCAGCAGCCCCGGGGGTGGTCAAAACACCGGGGAGCTGTTTTTT. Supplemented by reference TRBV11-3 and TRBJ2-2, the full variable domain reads EAGVVQSPRYKIIEKKQPVAFWCNPISGHNTLYWYLQNLGQGPELLIRYENEEAVDDSQLPKDRFSAERLKGVDSTLKIQPAELGDSAVYLCASSPGGGQNTGELFFGEGSRLTVL.

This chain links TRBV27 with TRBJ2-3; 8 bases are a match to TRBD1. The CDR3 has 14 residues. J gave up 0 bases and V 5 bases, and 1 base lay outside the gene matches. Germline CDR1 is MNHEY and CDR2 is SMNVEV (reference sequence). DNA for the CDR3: TGTGCCAGCAGTCGACAGGGGAGCACAGATACGCAGTATTTT. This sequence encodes CASSRQGSTDTQYF.

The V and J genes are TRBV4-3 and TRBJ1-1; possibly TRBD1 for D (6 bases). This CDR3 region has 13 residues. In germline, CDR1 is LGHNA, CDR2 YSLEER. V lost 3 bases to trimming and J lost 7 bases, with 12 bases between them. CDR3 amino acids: CASSHTGSNEAFF. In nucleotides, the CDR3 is TGCGCCAGCAGCCACACAGGGTCCAATGAAGCTTTCTTT.

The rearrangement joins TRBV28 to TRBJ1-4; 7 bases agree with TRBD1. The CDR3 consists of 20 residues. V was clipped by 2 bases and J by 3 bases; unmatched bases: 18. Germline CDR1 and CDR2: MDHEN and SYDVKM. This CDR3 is CASSLNLQTEGALANEKLFF. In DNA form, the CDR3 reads TGTGCCAGCAGTTTAAATCTGCAGACAGAGGGGGCGCTAGCTAATGAAAAACTGTTTTTT.

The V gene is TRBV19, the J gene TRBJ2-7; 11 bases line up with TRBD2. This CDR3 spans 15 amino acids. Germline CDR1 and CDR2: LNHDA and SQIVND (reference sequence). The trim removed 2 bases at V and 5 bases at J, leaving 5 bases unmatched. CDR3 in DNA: TGTGCCAGTAGTATATCGGGACTAGCGGCTAACGAGCAGTACTTC. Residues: CASSISGLAANEQYF.

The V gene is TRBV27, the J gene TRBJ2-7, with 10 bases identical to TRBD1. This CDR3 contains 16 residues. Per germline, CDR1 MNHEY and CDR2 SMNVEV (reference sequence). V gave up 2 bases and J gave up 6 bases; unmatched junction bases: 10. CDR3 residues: CASSLTRQGAQGEQYF. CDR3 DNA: TGTGCCAGCAGTTTAACCCGACAGGGGGCGCAAGGCGAGCAGTACTTC.

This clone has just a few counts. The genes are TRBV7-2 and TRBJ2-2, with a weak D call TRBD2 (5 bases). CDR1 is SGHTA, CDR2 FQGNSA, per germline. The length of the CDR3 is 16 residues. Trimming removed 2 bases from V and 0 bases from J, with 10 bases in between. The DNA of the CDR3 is TGTGCCAGCAGCTTATTTTCCGGGGCGAACACCGGGGAGCTGTTTTTT. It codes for CASSLFSGANTGELFF.

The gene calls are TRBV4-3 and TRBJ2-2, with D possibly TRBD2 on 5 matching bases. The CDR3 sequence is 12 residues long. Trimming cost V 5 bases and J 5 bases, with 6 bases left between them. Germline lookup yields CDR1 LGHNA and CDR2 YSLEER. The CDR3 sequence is CASSGETGELFF. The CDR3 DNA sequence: TGCGCCAGCAGCGGGGAGACCGGGGAGCTGTTTTTT.

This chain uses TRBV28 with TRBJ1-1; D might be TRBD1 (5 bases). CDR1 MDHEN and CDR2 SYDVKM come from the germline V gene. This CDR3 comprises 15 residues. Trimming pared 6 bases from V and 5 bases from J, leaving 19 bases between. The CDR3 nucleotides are TGTGCCAGCAGCTCCGAGAAGGGGATGGGGACTGAAGCTTTCTTT. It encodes CASSSEKGMGTEAFF.

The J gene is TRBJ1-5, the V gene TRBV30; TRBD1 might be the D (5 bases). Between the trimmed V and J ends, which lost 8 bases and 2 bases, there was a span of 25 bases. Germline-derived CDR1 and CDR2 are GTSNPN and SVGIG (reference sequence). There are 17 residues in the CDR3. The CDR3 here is CAQPGDGRFSGNQPQHF. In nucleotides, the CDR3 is TGTGCCCAGCCGGGGGACGGGAGATTTTCTGGCAATCAGCCCCAGCATTTT. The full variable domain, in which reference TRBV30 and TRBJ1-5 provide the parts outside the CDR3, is SQTIHQWPATLVQPVGSPLSLECTVEGTSNPNLYWYRQAAGRGLQLLFYSVGIGQISSEVPQNLSASRPQDRQFILSSKKLLLSDSGFYLCAQPGDGRFSGNQPQHFGDGTRLSIL.

The CDR3 is CASSPGTSEYEQYF. The CDR3 coding sequence is TGTGCCAGCAGCCCTGGGACTAGTGAGTACGAGCAGTACTTC. The chain couples TRBV7-2 to TRBJ2-7, with 8 bases lining up with TRBD2. Trimming cost V 5 bases and J 4 bases; bases outside gene matches: 7. CDR1 and CDR2 (germline): SGHTA, FQGNSA. CDR3 size: 14 residues.

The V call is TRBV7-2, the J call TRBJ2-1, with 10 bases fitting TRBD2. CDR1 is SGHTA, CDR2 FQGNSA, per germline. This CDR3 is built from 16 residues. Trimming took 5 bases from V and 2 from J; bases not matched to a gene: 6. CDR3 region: CASSKAGTSAYNEQFF. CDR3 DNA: TGTGCCAGCAGCAAAGCAGGGACTAGCGCCTACAATGAGCAGTTCTTC.

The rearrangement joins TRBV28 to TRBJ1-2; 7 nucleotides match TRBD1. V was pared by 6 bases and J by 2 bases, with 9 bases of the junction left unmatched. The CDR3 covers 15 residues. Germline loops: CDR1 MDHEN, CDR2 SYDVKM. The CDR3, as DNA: TGTGCCAGCAGCGCCAGACAGGGTGGGAACTATGGCTACACCTTC. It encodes CASSARQGGNYGYTF.

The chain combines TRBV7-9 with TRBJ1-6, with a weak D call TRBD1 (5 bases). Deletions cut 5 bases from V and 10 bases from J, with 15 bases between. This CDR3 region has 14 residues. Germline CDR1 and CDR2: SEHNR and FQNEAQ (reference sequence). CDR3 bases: TGTGCCAGCAGCGGAGGGCAGGGAAGATCACCCCTCCACTTT. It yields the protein CASSGGQGRSPLHF.

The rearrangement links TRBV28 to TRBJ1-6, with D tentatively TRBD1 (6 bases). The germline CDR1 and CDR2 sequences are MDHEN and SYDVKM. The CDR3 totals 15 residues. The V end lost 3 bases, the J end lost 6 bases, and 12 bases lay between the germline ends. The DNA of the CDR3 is TGTGCCAGCAGTTTGCCCACAGGGATTAATTCACCCCTCCACTTT. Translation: CASSLPTGINSPLHF.

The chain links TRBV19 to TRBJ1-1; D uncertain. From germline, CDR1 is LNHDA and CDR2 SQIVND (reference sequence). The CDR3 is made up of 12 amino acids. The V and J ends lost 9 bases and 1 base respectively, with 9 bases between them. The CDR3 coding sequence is TGTGCCAGCCAACGGGGGAACACTGAAGCTTTCTTT. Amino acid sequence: CASQRGNTEAFF.

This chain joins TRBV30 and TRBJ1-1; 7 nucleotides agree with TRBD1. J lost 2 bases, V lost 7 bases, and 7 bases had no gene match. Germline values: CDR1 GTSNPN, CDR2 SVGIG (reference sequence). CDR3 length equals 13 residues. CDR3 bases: TGTGCCTACCTGACAGGGAGAAACACTGAAGCTTTCTTT. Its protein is CAYLTGRNTEAFF.

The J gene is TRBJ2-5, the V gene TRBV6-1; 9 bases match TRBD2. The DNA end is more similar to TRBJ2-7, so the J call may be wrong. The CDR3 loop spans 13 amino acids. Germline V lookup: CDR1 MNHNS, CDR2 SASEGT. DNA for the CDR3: TGTGCCAGCGAATCTAGCGGGATCTACGAGCAGTACTTC. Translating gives CASESSGIYEQYF.

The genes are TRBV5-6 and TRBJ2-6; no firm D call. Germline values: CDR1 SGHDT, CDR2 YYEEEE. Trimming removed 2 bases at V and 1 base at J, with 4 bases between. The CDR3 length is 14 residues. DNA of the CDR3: TGTGCCAGCAGCTTCGGTTCTGGGGCCAACGTCCTGACTTTC. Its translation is CASSFGSGANVLTF.

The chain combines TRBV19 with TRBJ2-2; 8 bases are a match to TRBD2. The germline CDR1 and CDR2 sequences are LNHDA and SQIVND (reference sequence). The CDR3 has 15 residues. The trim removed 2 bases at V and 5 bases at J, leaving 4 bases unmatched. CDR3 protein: CASSILGTSTGELFF. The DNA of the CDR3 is TGTGCCAGTAGTATATTGGGGACTAGTACCGGGGAGCTGTTTTTT.

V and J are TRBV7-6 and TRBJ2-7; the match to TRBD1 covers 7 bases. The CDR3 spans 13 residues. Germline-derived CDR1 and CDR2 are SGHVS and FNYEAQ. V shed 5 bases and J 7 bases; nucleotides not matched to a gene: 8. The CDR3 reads CASSIGTVGEQYF. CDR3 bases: TGTGCCAGCAGCATCGGGACAGTGGGGGAGCAGTACTTC.